Below are 25 T cell receptor beta chains sequenced from a single sample in a study of cytomegalovirus exposure and HLA in healthy donors. Use of 60 Vbeta and 13 Jbeta primers characterized the PCR. Generated by immunoSEQ multiplex PCR, the TCRdb table keeps only in-frame clones and is missing some. The sample lists 150,000 to 200,000 clones; 60% to 75% were seen once. The sequencing input was PBMCs. Receptors originate from a woman aged 45-65 years in good health and CMV-seropositive.

The CDR3 sequence is CASRQLAGGRNEQFF. DNA for the CDR3: TGCGCCAGCAGACAGCTAGCGGGGGGTCGGAATGAGCAGTTCTTC. The genes are TRBV5-1 and TRBJ2-1, with 11 bases that match TRBD2. This CDR3 has 15 amino acids. Germline CDR1 is SGHRS and CDR2 is YFSETQ. The ends lost 5 bases at V and 7 bases at J; junction bases unmatched: 8.

This rearrangement joins TRBV18 to TRBJ1-5, with D possibly TRBD1 on 5 matching bases. Germline lookup yields CDR1 KGHSH and CDR2 LQKENI. The length of the CDR3 is 14 residues. Trimming took off 6 bases at V and 3 bases at J, with 12 bases between the two ends. CDR3 loop: CASSQSGFNQPQHF. The CDR3 DNA is TGTGCCAGCTCCCAATCAGGGTTCAATCAGCCCCAGCATTTT. Full variable domain (rest looked up from reference TRBV18 and TRBJ1-5): NAGVMQNPRHLVRRRGQEARLRCSPMKGHSHVYWYRQLPEEGLKFMVYLQKENIIDESGMPKERFSAEFPKEGPSILRIQQVVRGDSAAYFCASSQSGFNQPQHFGDGTRLSIL.

The chain combines TRBV10-2 with TRBJ2-3; 7 bases are a match to TRBD2. Germline values: CDR1 WSHSY, CDR2 SAAADI. The CDR3 runs to 19 residues. Trimming removed 1 base from V and 0 bases from J; junction bases left unmatched: 13. CDR3 residues: CASSELRGSTDFSTDTQYF. CDR3 in DNA: TGCGCCAGCAGTGAGTTGCGGGGGTCAACAGACTTTAGCACAGATACGCAGTATTTT.

This sequence joins TRBV6-5 and TRBJ2-5; maybe TRBD2 (5 bases). The J call may not be correct, given that the DNA end is closer to TRBJ2-7. CDR1 and CDR2 (germline): MNHEY, SVGAGI. CDR3 size: 11 residues. This CDR3 reads CASHRGNEQYF. CDR3 DNA: TGTGCCAGCCACCGGGGAAACGAGCAGTACTTC.

This sequence joins TRBV6-1 and TRBJ1-5; 9 bases align to TRBD1. V dropped 7 bases and J dropped 10; count of bases not matched to a gene: 11. Germline CDR1 reads MNHNS; CDR2 reads SASEGT. The CDR3 runs to 14 residues. The CDR3 spells CASNRDRGRSPQHF. CDR3 bases: TGTGCCAGCAATCGAGACAGGGGGAGGAGCCCCCAGCATTTT.

The V call is TRBV19, the J call TRBJ1-1, with TRBD1 as a possible D gene (6 bases). The CDR3 runs to 14 residues. Germline V gene sequence: CDR1 LNHDA, CDR2 SQIVND (reference sequence). The V end was cut by 5 bases, the J end by 1 base, with 11 bases between. The CDR3 DNA sequence: TGTGCCAGTAGTGCGGACAGTCCGAACACTGAAGCTTTCTTT. Its protein product is CASSADSPNTEAFF. The whole variable domain, remainder taken from reference TRBV19 and TRBJ1-1, is DGGITQSPKYLFRKEGQNVTLSCEQNLNHDAMYWYRQDPGQGLRLIYYSQIVNDFQKGDIAEGYSVSREKKESFPLTVTSAQKNPTAFYLCASSADSPNTEAFFGQGTRLTVV.

The chain combines TRBV10-3 with TRBJ2-1; 8 bases agree with TRBD1. CDR3 length equals 12 residues. The junction had 7 bases not matched to a gene; V was cut back by 10 bases and J by 8 bases. In germline, CDR1 is ENHRY, CDR2 SYGVKD. The DNA of the CDR3 is TGTGCCACCGCCAGGGGGCGGGATGAGCAGTTCTTC. Its protein is CATARGRDEQFF.

The chain carries TRBV11-2 and TRBJ1-5; D is ambiguous. This CDR3 region has 15 residues. The V and J ends lost 5 bases and 1 base respectively, with 12 bases between them. Looked up from germline, CDR1 is SGHAT and CDR2 is FQNNGV. The CDR3 loop reads CASSPGPGSNQPQHF. DNA for the CDR3: TGTGCCAGCAGCCCCGGTCCGGGAAGCAATCAGCCCCAGCATTTT.

This clone was seen a handful of times. This sequence joins TRBV18 and TRBJ2-7; weak D call: TRBD1 (6 bases). V lost 5 bases and J 6 bases, leaving 17 bases between the germline ends. This CDR3 spans 14 amino acids. Per the germline V gene, CDR1 is KGHSH and CDR2 is LQKENI. The chain's CDR3 is CASSWATGSGEQYF. Here the CDR3 DNA reads TGTGCCAGCTCATGGGCGACAGGATCCGGCGAGCAGTACTTC.

A few counts support this clone. The chain links TRBV5-4 to TRBJ1-4, with D perhaps matching TRBD1 (6 bases). Germline V gene lookup returns CDR1 SGHNT and CDR2 YYREEE (reference sequence). The CDR3 extends over 15 amino acids. Trimming shortened V by 3 bases and J by 6 bases, and 15 bases separated the two germline ends. CDR3 nucleotide sequence: TGTGCCAGCAGCTCCTCCCGGGACACCGATGAAAAACTGTTTTTT. Translated, it gives CASSSSRDTDEKLFF.

In its sample, this clone is medium-sized. The chain recombines TRBV6-1 with TRBJ1-5; D is ambiguous. V lost 1 base and J 5 bases, leaving 9 bases between the germline ends. The CDR3 runs to 14 residues. Germline V lookup: CDR1 MNHNS, CDR2 SASEGT. The CDR3 region has the DNA TGTGCCAGCAGTGAAGACAGCTCCTATCAGCCCCAGCATTTT. It yields the protein CASSEDSSYQPQHF.

This clone has only a few counts. The chain recombines TRBV5-8 with TRBJ2-3; D perhaps matches TRBD2 (5 bases). The V and J ends lost 4 bases and 5 bases respectively, with 14 bases between them. This CDR3 has 14 amino acids. Germline CDR1 reads SGHTS; CDR2 reads YDEGEE. CDR3 in amino acids: CASSVGSGGDTQYF. The DNA of the CDR3 is TGTGCCAGCAGCGTGGGGAGTGGAGGAGATACGCAGTATTTT.

This clone was seen only once. The chain employs TRBV27 and TRBJ2-3; TRBD2 matches 11 bases. The CDR3 totals 15 residues. V shed 3 bases and J 6 bases; nucleotides not matched to a gene: 5. Looked up from germline, CDR1 is MNHEY and CDR2 is SMNVEV (reference sequence). The CDR3 nucleotides read TGTGCCAGCAGTTTTCTAGCGGGGGGTTGGGATACGCAGTATTTT. Protein product: CASSFLAGGWDTQYF.

The CDR3, as DNA: TGTGCCAGCAGTTACTCCCCGGGACAAGAGACCCAGTACTTC. The encoded protein is CASSYSPGQETQYF. This sequence joins TRBV6-6 and TRBJ2-5; the D gene is possibly TRBD2 (5 bases). The CDR3 is made up of 14 amino acids. V gave up 0 bases and J gave up 2 bases, with 7 bases separating them. Germline assignment: CDR1 MNHNY and CDR2 SVGAGI (reference sequence).

The genes are TRBV6-1 and TRBJ1-5; maybe TRBD1 (6 bases). V shed 6 bases and J shed 4 bases, with 16 bases lying between them. In germline, CDR1 is MNHNS, CDR2 SASEGT. The CDR3 loop spans 15 amino acids. The chain's CDR3 is CASRGGEKQNQPQHF. The CDR3 DNA follows: TGTGCCAGCAGAGGGGGGGAAAAACAGAATCAGCCCCAGCATTTT.

A few counts support this clone. The V and J genes are TRBV4-1 and TRBJ1-2, with TRBD1 identical over 9 bases. Trimming removed 4 bases from V and 0 bases from J; junction bases left unmatched: 9. CDR1 MGHRA and CDR2 YSYEKL come from the germline V gene. The CDR3 covers 17 residues. CDR3 sequence reads: CASSLGTGTLANYGYTF. The CDR3 nucleotides read TGCGCCAGCAGCCTGGGGACAGGGACCTTAGCTAACTATGGCTACACCTTC.

The table lists this clone with a few counts. The chain uses TRBV23-1 and TRBJ1-1; D gene unclear. TRBV23-1 falls under the ORF class, with uncertain function. V was trimmed by 4 bases and J by 4 bases, leaving 13 bases between them. This CDR3 is 14 amino acids long. CDR3 sequence (DNA): TGCGCCAGCAGTCTGGGGAGGGCGCGCACTGAAGCTTTCTTT. Translated, it gives CASSLGRARTEAFF.

The chain joins TRBV19 to TRBJ1-5, with a possible D match to TRBD1 (6 bases). CDR3 length equals 17 residues. The germline V gene encodes CDR1 LNHDA and CDR2 SQIVND (reference sequence). V lost 0 bases to trimming and J lost 1 base, with 13 bases between them. This CDR3 is CASSIDPGGRSNQPQHF. The DNA for the CDR3 is TGTGCCAGTAGTATAGATCCGGGGGGCCGGAGCAATCAGCCCCAGCATTTT. The complete variable domain, with remaining parts taken from reference TRBV19 and TRBJ1-5, reads DGGITQSPKYLFRKEGQNVTLSCEQNLNHDAMYWYRQDPGQGLRLIYYSQIVNDFQKGDIAEGYSVSREKKESFPLTVTSAQKNPTAFYLCASSIDPGGRSNQPQHFGDGTRLSIL.

The V gene is TRBV7-7, the J gene TRBJ2-5; 9 positions match TRBD2. CDR1 and CDR2 from the germline V gene are SSHAT and FNYEAQ (reference sequence). Trimming at V came to 1 base and at J to 1 base, leaving 4 bases not matched to a gene. This CDR3 comprises 16 residues. DNA for the CDR3: TGTGCCAGCAGCTTAGGCGCAGCGGGGGGCCAAGAGACCCAGTACTTC. As protein: CASSLGAAGGQETQYF.

V is TRBV4-1 and J is TRBJ1-4, with D tentatively TRBD1 (6 bases). Per germline, CDR1 MGHRA and CDR2 YSYEKL. The CDR3 has 14 amino acids. The germline V and J ends were trimmed by 6 bases and 8 bases, with 16 bases remaining between them. This CDR3 reads CASRPWDTVEKLFF. The CDR3 nucleotides read TGCGCCAGCAGGCCTTGGGACACTGTAGAAAAACTGTTTTTT.

The gene calls are TRBV18 and TRBJ2-1, with 12 bases aligning to TRBD2. The length of the CDR3 is 15 residues. Trimming cost V 6 bases and J 4 bases; bases outside gene matches: 4. The V gene's germline CDR1 is KGHSH and CDR2 LQKENI. The CDR3 nucleotides read TGTGCCAGCTCCCCTACTAGCGGGGGGTACAATGAGCAGTTCTTC. This gives the protein CASSPTSGGYNEQFF.

This clone turned up a few times. The chain is built from TRBV4-1 and TRBJ2-1, with 13 bases identical to TRBD2. The germline V gene has CDR1 MGHRA and CDR2 YSYEKL. Trimming removed 4 bases from V and 4 bases from J; junction bases left unmatched: 4. This CDR3 has 16 amino acids. The CDR3 protein is CASSLLTSGGYNEQFF. DNA of the CDR3: TGCGCCAGCAGCCTACTGACTAGCGGGGGGTACAATGAGCAGTTCTTC.

The J gene is TRBJ2-2, the V gene TRBV7-9; 8 bases are a match to TRBD1. CDR1 SEHNR and CDR2 FQNEAQ come from the germline V gene (reference sequence). CDR3 length equals 15 residues. J gave up 4 bases and V 2 bases, and 3 bases lay outside the gene matches. CDR3 protein: CASSLRTGGTGELFF. CDR3 nucleotide sequence: TGTGCCAGCAGCTTACGCACAGGGGGCACCGGGGAGCTGTTTTTT.

The rearrangement uses TRBV7-6 and TRBJ2-7; D is uncertain. Germline CDR1 and CDR2: SGHVS and FNYEAQ. CDR3 length: 15 residues. The V end lost 1 base, the J end lost 2 bases, and 12 bases lay between the germline ends. CDR3 DNA sequence: TGTGCCAGCAGCTTAGTCACAGCATCAGCCTACGAGCAGTACTTC. This encodes CASSLVTASAYEQYF.

The rearrangement links TRBV6-5 to TRBJ1-2; D might be TRBD1 (6 bases). Trimming removed 4 bases at V and 3 bases at J, with 18 bases between. The CDR3 covers 16 residues. CDR1 is MNHEY, CDR2 SVGAGI, per germline. The CDR3 loop reads CASSSYAGELDYGYTF. The CDR3 DNA reads TGTGCCAGCAGTTCCTACGCAGGGGAATTGGACTATGGCTACACCTTC.